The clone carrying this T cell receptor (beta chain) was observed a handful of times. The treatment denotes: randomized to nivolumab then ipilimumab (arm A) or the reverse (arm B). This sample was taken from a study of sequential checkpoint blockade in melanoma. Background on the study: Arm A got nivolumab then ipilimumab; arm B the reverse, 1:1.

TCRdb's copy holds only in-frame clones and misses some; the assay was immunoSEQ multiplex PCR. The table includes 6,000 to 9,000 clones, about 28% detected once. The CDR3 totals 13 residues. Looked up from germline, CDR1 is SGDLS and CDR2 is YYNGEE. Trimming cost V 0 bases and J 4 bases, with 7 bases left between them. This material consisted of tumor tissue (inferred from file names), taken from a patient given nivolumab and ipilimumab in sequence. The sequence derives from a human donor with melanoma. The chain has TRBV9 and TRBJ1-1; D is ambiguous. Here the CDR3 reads CASSVGGITEAFF. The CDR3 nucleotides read TGTGCCAGCAGCGTAGGAGGGATCACTGAAGCTTTCTTT.